Each of the 11 T cell receptor beta chains below was sequenced from the same sample in a study of blood T cell repertoires in COVID-19. Generated by immunoSEQ multiplex PCR, the TCRdb table keeps only in-frame clones and is missing some. The data contain around 31,000 clones, 70% to 90% of them singletons. Sequenced: peripheral blood. The origin of the receptors is a human donor with active COVID-19. The donor label of this sample is uncertain.

The V gene is TRBV25-1, the J gene TRBJ2-3; TRBD2 matches at 11 bases. Germline V gives CDR1 MGHDK, CDR2 SYGVNS. This CDR3 has 17 residues. Trimming removed 7 bases from V and 1 base from J; junction bases left unmatched: 10. CDR3 protein: CASTSARLAGRTDTQYF. The CDR3 DNA reads as TGTGCCAGCACCTCCGCTAGACTAGCGGGGCGCACAGATACGCAGTATTTT.

J is TRBJ2-1 and V is TRBV18; the D gene is possibly TRBD1 (5 bases). CDR1 and CDR2 from the germline V gene are KGHSH and LQKENI. Trimming left V 0 bases short and J 4 bases short, with 16 bases between. This CDR3 comprises 17 residues. Written as DNA, the CDR3 is TGTGCCAGCTCACCACCGGAAAGGACATCGGCATACAATGAGCAGTTCTTC. Encoded protein: CASSPPERTSAYNEQFF.

The rearrangement joins TRBV4-2 to TRBJ1-2, with a possible D match to TRBD1 (6 bases). The CDR3 spans 16 residues. Germline CDR1 is LGHNA and CDR2 is YNFKEQ. With 0 bases removed from V and 7 bases from J, the gap between germline ends came to 18 bases. The CDR3 reads CASSQDVVGQGLGYTF. The CDR3 DNA sequence: TGTGCCAGCAGCCAAGATGTTGTTGGGCAGGGGCTTGGCTACACCTTC.

This sequence joins TRBV4-1 and TRBJ2-3, with 7 positions matching TRBD2. The CDR3 is 16 residues long. Germline lookup yields CDR1 MGHRA and CDR2 YSYEKL. J gave up 2 bases and V 2 bases, and 7 bases lay outside the gene matches. Here the CDR3 DNA reads TGCGCCAGCAGCCAAAATACAGCGGGAAACACAGATACGCAGTATTTT. Encoded protein: CASSQNTAGNTDTQYF.

V usage is TRBV27 and J usage is TRBJ2-5; the D is unclear. The germline V gene has CDR1 MNHEY and CDR2 SMNVEV (reference sequence). The CDR3 sequence is 13 residues long. V was cut by 5 bases and J by 7 bases, with 14 bases left in between. DNA for the CDR3: TGTGCCAGCAGTCCCCGGCCCCCGGGGACCCAGTACTTC. Its translation: CASSPRPPGTQYF.

The count of this clone is one. This chain connects TRBV18 to TRBJ1-6, with TRBD1 matching 7 bases. The CDR3 has 15 residues. Trimming removed 3 bases from V and 7 bases from J; junction bases left unmatched: 6. Per the germline V gene, CDR1 is KGHSH and CDR2 is LQKENI. CDR3 coding DNA: TGTGCCAGCTCACCGCAGGGACAGAAAAATTCACCCCTCCACTTT. This gives the protein CASSPQGQKNSPLHF.

This clone has a single count. This chain connects TRBV4-1 to TRBJ2-2, with D perhaps TRBD2 (6 bases). V lost 3 bases, J lost 2 bases, and 19 bases lay in between. Germline CDR1 is MGHRA and CDR2 is YSYEKL. This CDR3 comprises 18 residues. The CDR3 sequence is CASSHLPAGRTNTGELFF. In nucleotides, the CDR3 is TGCGCCAGCAGCCATCTCCCCGCGGGGAGAACCAACACCGGGGAGCTGTTTTTT.

The table lists this clone with a few counts. The chain recombines TRBV4-2 with TRBJ1-6; 7 bases align to TRBD1. V lost 3 bases and J lost 5; bases outside the gene matches: 7. Germline CDR1 reads LGHNA; CDR2 reads YNFKEQ. The CDR3 totals 16 residues. The CDR3 loop reads CASSQEGAPHNSPLHF. For the CDR3, the DNA is TGTGCCAGCAGCCAGGAGGGGGCGCCTCATAATTCACCCCTCCACTTT.

The chain employs TRBV18 and TRBJ2-5; D is ambiguous. CDR3 length: 11 amino acids. The V gene's germline CDR1 is KGHSH and CDR2 LQKENI. V dropped 3 bases and J dropped 5 bases, with 4 bases sitting between them. The CDR3 DNA reads TGTGCCAGCTCACCCGGGGAGACCCAGTACTTC. Residues: CASSPGETQYF.

This chain uses TRBV7-9 with TRBJ2-3; TRBD1 matches at 10 bases. V shed 10 bases and J 3 bases; nucleotides not matched to a gene: 7. CDR1 is SEHNR, CDR2 FQNEAQ, per germline (reference sequence). CDR3 length: 14 residues. The CDR3 DNA sequence: TGTGCCACCTCCGGGACAGGGGCGACAGATACGCAGTATTTT. Its translation: CATSGTGATDTQYF.

This clone has a single count. The J gene is TRBJ2-1, the V gene TRBV5-1; the D is unclear. V gave up 3 bases and J gave up 7 bases, with 20 bases separating them. Per germline, CDR1 SGHRS and CDR2 YFSETQ. The CDR3 length is 16 residues. The CDR3 is CASSWLTGTLLNEQFF. CDR3 nucleotide sequence: TGCGCCAGCAGCTGGTTGACTGGAACCCTACTGAATGAGCAGTTCTTC.